The source of this T cell receptor beta chain is a study of blood T cell repertoires in COVID-19. This CDR3 comprises 16 residues. Trimming removed 3 bases from V and 0 bases from J, with 14 bases in between. Germline lookup yields CDR1 LGHNA and CDR2 YSLEER. TCRdb's table, derived via immunoSEQ multiplex PCR, lists solely in-frame clones and lacks some. The sample shows around 110,000 clones, just over 90% of them seen only once. The sequenced sample consisted of peripheral blood. This sequence was found in a woman aged 25-40 years with acute or convalescent COVID-19. The J gene is TRBJ1-2, the V gene TRBV4-3; D is unclear. The CDR3 sequence is CASSQTSSPANYGYTF. The CDR3 DNA reads as TGCGCCAGCAGCCAGACTAGTAGCCCGGCTAACTATGGCTACACCTTC.